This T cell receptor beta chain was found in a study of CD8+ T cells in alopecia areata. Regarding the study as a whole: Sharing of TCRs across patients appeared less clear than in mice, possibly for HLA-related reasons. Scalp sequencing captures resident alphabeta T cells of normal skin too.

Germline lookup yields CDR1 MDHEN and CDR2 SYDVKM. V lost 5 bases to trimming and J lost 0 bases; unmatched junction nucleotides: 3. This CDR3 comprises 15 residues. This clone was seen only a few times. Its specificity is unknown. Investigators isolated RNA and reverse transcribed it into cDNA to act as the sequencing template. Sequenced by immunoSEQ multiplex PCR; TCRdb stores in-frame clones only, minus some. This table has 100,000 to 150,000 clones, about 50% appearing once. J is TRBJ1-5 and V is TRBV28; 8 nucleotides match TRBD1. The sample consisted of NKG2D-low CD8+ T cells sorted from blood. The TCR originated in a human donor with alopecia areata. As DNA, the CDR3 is TGTGCCAGCAGTCCGACAGGGGATAGCAATCAGCCCCAGCATTTT. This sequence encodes CASSPTGDSNQPQHF. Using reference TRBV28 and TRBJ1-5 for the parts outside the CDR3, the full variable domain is DVKVTQSSRYLVKRTGEKVFLECVQDMDHENMFWYRQDPGLGLRLIYFSYDVKMKEKGDIPEGYSVSREKKERFSLILESASTNQTSMYLCASSPTGDSNQPQHFGDGTRLSIL.